The rows below give T cell receptor beta chains drawn from one sample of a study of shared clonotypes between healthy human individuals. Libraries were prepared by immunoSEQ multiplex PCR; TCRdb keeps only in-frame clonotypes and omits some of them. The table records some 740,000 clones, over 90% of them present only once. Material for sequencing was naive CD8+ T cells sorted from blood. Receptor source: a man aged 30-40 years in good health. CDR3s include the opening cysteine and the closing phenylalanine or tryptophan. Fields, in order: J gene, D gene, V gene, clone size, CDR3 protein, CDR3 DNA. A D gene is named only where the DNA matches it firmly. Clone size is given for some rows only: seen once, a few or many times, or a class if the clone is expanded.

>TRBJ2-7|-|TRBV27|-
CASSIVPTRGWYEQYF
TGTGCCAGCAGTATCGTCCCGACAAGGGGATGGTACGAGCAGTACTTC
>TRBJ2-2|-|TRBV7-9|-
CASSHSPRTGGELFF
TGTGCCAGCAGCCACTCGCCAAGGACGGGCGGGGAGCTGTTTTTT
>TRBJ2-1|TRBD2|TRBV7-8|-
CASSLGYGTSGELGNEQFF
TGTGCCAGCAGCTTAGGGTACGGGACTAGCGGGGAATTGGGCAATGAGCAGTTCTTC
>TRBJ1-2|-|TRBV20-1|-
CSAIRREGYTF
TGCAGTGCTATTAGACGAGAAGGCTACACCTTC
>TRBJ2-7|-|TRBV9|-
CASSVDVQASPYEQYF
TGTGCCAGCAGCGTAGATGTGCAGGCATCACCCTACGAGCAGTACTTC
>TRBJ2-5|-|TRBV7-6|-
CASSLLEETQYF
TGTGCCAGCAGCCTCTTGGAAGAGACCCAGTACTTC
>TRBJ2-3|-|TRBV13|once
CASSLGLNTDTQYF
TGTGCCAGCAGCTTAGGCCTGAACACAGATACGCAGTATTTT
>TRBJ2-7|TRBD1|TRBV13|-
CASSLGGTGKSYEQYF
TGTGCCAGCAGCTTAGGGGGGACAGGGAAATCCTACGAGCAGTACTTC
>TRBJ2-7|-|TRBV7-9|once
CASSPPGGRNTEQYF
TGTGCCAGCAGCCCCCCTGGGGGTAGGAACACCGAGCAGTACTTC
>TRBJ1-1|-|TRBV7-9|-
CASSLVVDGNTEAFF
TGTGCCAGCAGCTTAGTGGTCGATGGGAACACTGAAGCTTTCTTT
>TRBJ2-1|-|TRBV28|-
CASSPVPRRTNEQFF
TGTGCCAGCAGTCCTGTCCCCCGTCGAACCAATGAGCAGTTCTTC
>TRBJ2-1|-|TRBV7-9|-
CASSLPSETNEQFF
TGTGCCAGCAGCTTACCTTCAGAGACCAATGAGCAGTTCTTC
>TRBJ1-2|-|TRBV6-4|-
CASSPTAGLFYGYTF
TGTGCCAGCAGCCCGACCGCCGGACTTTTCTATGGCTACACCTTC
>TRBJ2-5|-|TRBV11-2|-
CASSLAPIAETQYF
TGTGCCAGCAGCTTAGCCCCGATTGCAGAGACCCAGTACTTC
>TRBJ1-3|-|TRBV27|few
CASSLSSPGVRIGSGNTIYF
TGTGCCAGCAGTTTAAGCAGCCCTGGAGTGAGGATCGGCTCTGGAAACACCATATATTTT
>TRBJ2-4|TRBD2|TRBV5-5|-
CASSLLVGRAKNIQYF
TGTGCCAGCAGCTTGTTAGTCGGGAGGGCCAAAAACATTCAGTACTTC
>TRBJ2-1|-|TRBV29-1|-
CSAGRMSSYNEQFF
TGCAGCGCGGGCAGGATGAGCTCCTACAATGAGCAGTTCTTC
>TRBJ2-3|-|TRBV21-1|-
CASSKGRLAEDTDTQYF
TGTGCCAGCAGCAAAGGAAGACTAGCTGAAGACACAGATACGCAGTATTTT
>TRBJ2-7|TRBD1|TRBV5-1|-
CASSLVKGGSSYEQYF
TGCGCCAGCAGCTTGGTAAAAGGGGGCAGCTCCTACGAGCAGTACTTC
>TRBJ2-7|TRBD1|TRBV25-1|-
CASSAGQGYEQYF
TGTGCCAGCAGTGCGGGACAGGGCTACGAGCAGTACTTC
>TRBJ2-7|-|TRBV27|-
CASRDRISYEQYF
TGTGCCAGCAGAGACAGAATCTCCTACGAGCAGTACTTC
>TRBJ1-2|-|TRBV7-6|-
CASSHPDGLIGGYTF
TGTGCCAGCAGCCATCCGGACGGACTCATTGGCGGCTACACCTTC
>TRBJ2-2|-|TRBV27|-
CASSLELGTGELFF
TGTGCCAGCAGTTTAGAGTTAGGGACCGGGGAGCTGTTTTTT
>TRBJ1-2|-|TRBV15|-
CATSGLGDLDYGYTF
TGTGCCACCAGCGGATTGGGGGATCTGGACTATGGCTACACCTTC
>TRBJ1-1|-|TRBV5-5|-
CASSRAVTEAFF
TGTGCCAGCAGTCGGGCGGTAACTGAAGCTTTCTTT
>TRBJ1-2|-|TRBV6-5|-
CASSYFSGGENYGYTF
TGTGCCAGCAGTTACTTTTCCGGTGGGGAGAACTATGGCTACACCTTC
>TRBJ2-7|-|TRBV27|-
CASSPPSYEQYF
TGTGCCAGCAGTCCTCCCTCCTACGAGCAGTACTTC
>TRBJ2-1|TRBD2|TRBV27|-
CASSLSLAGVYEQFF
TGTGCCAGCAGTTTATCGCTAGCGGGAGTCTATGAGCAGTTCTTC
>TRBJ1-4|-|TRBV13|-
CASSTGLGVPTNEKLFF
TGTGCCAGCAGCACGGGCCTGGGGGTCCCCACTAATGAAAAACTGTTTTTT
>TRBJ2-2|TRBD1|TRBV29-1|few
CSVALQGAFTGELFF
TGCAGCGTAGCACTACAGGGGGCGTTTACCGGGGAGCTGTTTTTT
>TRBJ1-5|TRBD1|TRBV28|-
CASREQGRYSNQPQHF
TGTGCCAGCAGAGAACAGGGGCGATATAGCAATCAGCCCCAGCATTTT
>TRBJ2-5|-|TRBV9|-
CASSDSGRIGPQETQYF
TGTGCCAGCAGCGATTCGGGGAGGATAGGACCCCAAGAGACCCAGTACTTC
>TRBJ2-7|-|TRBV27|-
CASSPLRLTYEQYF
TGTGCCAGCAGTCCCCTGCGGCTCACCTACGAGCAGTACTTC
>TRBJ2-7|TRBD2|TRBV6-5|-
CASSASGSSYEQYF
TGTGCCAGCAGCGCGAGCGGGAGCTCCTACGAGCAGTACTTC
>TRBJ2-1|TRBD2|TRBV15|-
CATSGSALAGGPRRSSYNEQFF
TGTGCCACCAGCGGATCAGCACTAGCGGGAGGGCCTCGAAGGAGCTCCTACAATGAGCAGTTCTTC
>TRBJ2-5|-|TRBV19|-
CASSSLADRQETQYF
TGTGCCAGTAGTAGTCTGGCGGACAGACAAGAGACCCAGTACTTC
>TRBJ2-1|-|TRBV2|-
CASSEGSSGLYNEQFF
TGTGCCAGCAGTGAAGGTTCCAGCGGGCTCTACAATGAGCAGTTCTTC
>TRBJ2-5|TRBD1|TRBV11-2|-
CASSLGDRDLGTQYF
TGTGCCAGCAGCTTAGGGGACAGGGATCTTGGGACCCAGTACTTC
>TRBJ2-4|TRBD1|TRBV7-9|-
CASSDTTGGASEAKNIQYF
TGTGCCAGCAGCGATACGACAGGGGGCGCGTCGGAGGCCAAAAACATTCAGTACTTC
>TRBJ2-3|-|TRBV11-3|-
CASSFSLGQGTDTQYF
TGTGCCAGCAGCTTTAGTTTGGGGCAGGGCACAGATACGCAGTATTTT
>TRBJ1-2|-|TRBV27|-
CASSSTGYGYTF
TGTGCCAGCAGTTCAACAGGTTATGGCTACACCTTC
>TRBJ2-5|-|TRBV10-3|-
CAISGNSRTEETQYF
TGTGCCATCAGTGGGAACAGTCGAACAGAAGAGACCCAGTACTTC
>TRBJ1-3|-|TRBV9|once
CASSVGGTSGNTIYF
TGTGCCAGCAGCGTAGGCGGAACCTCTGGAAACACCATATATTTT
>TRBJ1-1|-|TRBV14|-
CASSYTGGTEAFF
TGTGCCAGCAGCTATACAGGTGGCACTGAAGCTTTCTTT
>TRBJ2-7|-|TRBV19|-
CASSQLRSYEQYF
TGTGCCAGTAGTCAACTCAGGTCTTACGAGCAGTACTTC
>TRBJ2-5|TRBD1|TRBV27|-
CASRDVGTGEETQYF
TGTGCCAGCAGGGACGTAGGGACAGGAGAAGAGACCCAGTACTTC
>TRBJ2-5|TRBD1|TRBV15|-
CATSREGGAETQYF
TGTGCCACCAGCAGAGAAGGGGGCGCAGAGACCCAGTACTTC
>TRBJ2-4|TRBD1|TRBV2|once
CASSEVGTGVLAKNIQYF
TGTGCCAGCAGTGAGGTTGGGACAGGTGTACTAGCCAAAAACATTCAGTACTTC
>TRBJ2-1|TRBD1|TRBV7-2|-
CASSLGQGAIYNEQFF
TGTGCCAGCAGCTTAGGGCAGGGGGCAATATACAATGAGCAGTTCTTC
>TRBJ2-2|-|TRBV10-3|-
CAISGFLGTGELFF
TGTGCCATCAGTGGGTTTCTTGGCACCGGGGAGCTGTTTTTT